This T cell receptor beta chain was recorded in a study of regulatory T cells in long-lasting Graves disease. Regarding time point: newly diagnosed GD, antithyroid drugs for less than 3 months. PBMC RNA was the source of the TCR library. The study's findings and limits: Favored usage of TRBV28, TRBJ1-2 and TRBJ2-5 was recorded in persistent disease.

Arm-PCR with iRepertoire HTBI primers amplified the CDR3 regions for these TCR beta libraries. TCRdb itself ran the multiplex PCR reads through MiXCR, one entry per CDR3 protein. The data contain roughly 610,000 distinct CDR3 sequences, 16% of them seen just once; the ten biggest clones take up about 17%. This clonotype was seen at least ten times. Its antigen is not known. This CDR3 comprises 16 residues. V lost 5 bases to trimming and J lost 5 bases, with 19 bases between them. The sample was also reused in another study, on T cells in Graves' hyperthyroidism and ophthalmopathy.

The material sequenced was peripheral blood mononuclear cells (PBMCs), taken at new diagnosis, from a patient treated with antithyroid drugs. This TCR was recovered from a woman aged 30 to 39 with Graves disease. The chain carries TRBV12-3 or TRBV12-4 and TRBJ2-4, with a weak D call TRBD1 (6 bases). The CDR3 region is CASSTNRQVDENIQYF. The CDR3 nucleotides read TGTGCCAGCAGTACAAACAGACAGGTTGATGAAAACATTCAGTACTTC.